A single T cell receptor beta chain is shown here with its context. The antigen is unknown. The data are from a study of T cell repertoires and Cas9 in healthy adults. Study-level background: CD4 and CD8 compartments: SpCas9-reactive T cells profiled for potency, cytotoxicity, lineage. Whole-study results and caveats: Reportedly, SpCas9-reactive effector T cell proliferation and function were mitigated by SpCas9-reactive Tregs in vitro.

This table comes from immunoSEQ multiplex PCR, and its TCRdb copy is limited to in-frame clones, with some not included. This sample has about 24,000 clones, with roughly nine tenths found just once. The clonotype comes from a human donor in good health. Sequencing used CD4+ effector T cells (CD127+, CD25-, CD137-, CD154-) from PBMCs; culture status not recorded.

The chain's CDR3 is CASSPRGIDTQYF. The CDR3 nucleotides read TGTGCCAGCTCACCACGGGGGATCGATACGCAGTATTTT. This chain joins TRBV18 and TRBJ2-3; D might be TRBD1 or TRBD2, each matching 5 bases. CDR3 length: 13 amino acids. Trimming stripped 1 base from V and 6 bases from J, with 8 bases between. Germline V gene sequence: CDR1 KGHSH, CDR2 LQKENI.